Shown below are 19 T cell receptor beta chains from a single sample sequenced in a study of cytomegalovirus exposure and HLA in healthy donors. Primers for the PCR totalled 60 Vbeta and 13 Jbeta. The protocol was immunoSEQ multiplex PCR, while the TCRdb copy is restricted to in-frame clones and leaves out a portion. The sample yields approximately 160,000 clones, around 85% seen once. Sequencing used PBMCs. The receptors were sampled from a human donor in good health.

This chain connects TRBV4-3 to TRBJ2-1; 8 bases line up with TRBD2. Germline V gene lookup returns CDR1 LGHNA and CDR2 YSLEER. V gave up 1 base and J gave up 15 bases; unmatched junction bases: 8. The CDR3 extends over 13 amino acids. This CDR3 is CASSQGAGGLSFF. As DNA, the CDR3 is TGCGCCAGCAGCCAAGGGGCGGGGGGACTTTCGTTCTTC.

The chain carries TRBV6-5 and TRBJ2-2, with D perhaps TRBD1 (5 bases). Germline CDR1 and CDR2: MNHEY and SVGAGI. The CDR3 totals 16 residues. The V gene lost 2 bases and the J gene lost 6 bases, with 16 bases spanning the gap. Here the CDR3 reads CASSYRQGFGAGELFF. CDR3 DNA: TGTGCCAGCAGTTACAGGCAGGGTTTTGGCGCCGGGGAGCTGTTTTTT.

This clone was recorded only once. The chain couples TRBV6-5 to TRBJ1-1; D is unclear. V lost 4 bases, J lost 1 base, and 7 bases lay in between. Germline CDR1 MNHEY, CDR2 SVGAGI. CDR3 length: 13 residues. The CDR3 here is CASSWQSNTEAFF. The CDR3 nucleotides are TGTGCCAGCAGTTGGCAGTCGAACACTGAAGCTTTCTTT.

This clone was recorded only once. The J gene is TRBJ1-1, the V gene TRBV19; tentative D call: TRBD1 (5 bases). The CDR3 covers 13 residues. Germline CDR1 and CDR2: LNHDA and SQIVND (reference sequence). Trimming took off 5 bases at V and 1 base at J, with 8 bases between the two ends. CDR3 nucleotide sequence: TGTGCCAGTAGTCAGGGCCCGAACACTGAAGCTTTCTTT. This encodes CASSQGPNTEAFF.

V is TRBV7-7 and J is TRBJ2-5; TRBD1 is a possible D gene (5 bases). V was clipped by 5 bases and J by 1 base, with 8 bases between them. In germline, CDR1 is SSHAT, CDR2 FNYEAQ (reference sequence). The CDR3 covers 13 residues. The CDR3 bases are TGTGCCAGCAGCCTGACAGTCCAAGAGACCCAGTACTTC. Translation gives CASSLTVQETQYF.

Here the CDR3 DNA reads TGCGCCAGCAGCCAAGACTCGCGGGGGGGCCGGGAGACCCAGTACTTC. Its translation is CASSQDSRGGRETQYF. This sequence joins TRBV4-1 and TRBJ2-5, with 9 bases identical to TRBD2. The CDR3 extends over 16 amino acids. V shed 0 bases, J shed 5 bases, and the junction held 7 bases outside the gene matches. CDR1 and CDR2 (germline): MGHRA, YSYEKL.

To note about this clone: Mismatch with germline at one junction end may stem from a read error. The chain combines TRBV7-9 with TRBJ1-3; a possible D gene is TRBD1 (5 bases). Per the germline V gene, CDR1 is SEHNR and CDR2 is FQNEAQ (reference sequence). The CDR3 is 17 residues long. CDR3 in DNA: TGTTCCAGCAGCCCCGGGGGACTGCCGAGCTCTGGAAACACCATATATTTT. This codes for CSSSPGGLPSSGNTIYF. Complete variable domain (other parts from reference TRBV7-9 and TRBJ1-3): DTGVSQNPRHKITKRGQNVTFRCDPISEHNRLYWYRQTLGQGPEFLTYFQNEAQLEKSRLLSDRFSAERPKGSFSTLEIQRTEQGDSAMYLCSSSPGGLPSSGNTIYFGEGSWLTVV.

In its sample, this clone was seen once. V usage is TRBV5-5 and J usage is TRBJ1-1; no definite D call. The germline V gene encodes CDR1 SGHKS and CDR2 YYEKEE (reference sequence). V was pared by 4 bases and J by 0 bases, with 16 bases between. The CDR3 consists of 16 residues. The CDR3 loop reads CASSQVAVELNTEAFF. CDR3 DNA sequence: TGTGCCAGCAGCCAAGTGGCAGTCGAATTGAACACTGAAGCTTTCTTT.

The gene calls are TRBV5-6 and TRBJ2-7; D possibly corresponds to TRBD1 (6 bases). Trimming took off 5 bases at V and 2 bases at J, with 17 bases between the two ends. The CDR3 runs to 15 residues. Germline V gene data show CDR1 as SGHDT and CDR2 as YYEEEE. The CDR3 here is CASRPLRDNPYEQYF. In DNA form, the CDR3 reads TGTGCCAGCAGACCACTCCGGGACAACCCCTACGAGCAGTACTTC.

The CDR3 coding sequence is TGCGCCAGCAGCTTGGTTGGGGGACAGACATACAATGAGCAGTTCTTC. Translated, it gives CASSLVGGQTYNEQFF. V and J are TRBV5-1 and TRBJ2-1, with 7 bases matching TRBD1. V shed 0 bases and J 4 bases; nucleotides not matched to a gene: 7. CDR1 is SGHRS and CDR2 is YFSETQ in the germline V gene. This CDR3 has 16 residues.

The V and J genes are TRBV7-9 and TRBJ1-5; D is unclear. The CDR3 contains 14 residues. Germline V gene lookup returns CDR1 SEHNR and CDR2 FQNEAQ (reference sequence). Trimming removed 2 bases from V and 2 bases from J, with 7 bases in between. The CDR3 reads CASSLNTGNQPQHF. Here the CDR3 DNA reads TGTGCCAGCAGCTTAAATACAGGCAATCAGCCCCAGCATTTT.

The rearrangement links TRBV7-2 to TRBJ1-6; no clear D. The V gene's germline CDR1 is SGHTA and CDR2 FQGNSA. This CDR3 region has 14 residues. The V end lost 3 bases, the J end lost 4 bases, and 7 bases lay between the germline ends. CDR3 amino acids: CASSFPVYNSPLHF. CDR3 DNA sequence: TGTGCCAGCAGCTTCCCAGTTTATAATTCACCCCTCCACTTT.

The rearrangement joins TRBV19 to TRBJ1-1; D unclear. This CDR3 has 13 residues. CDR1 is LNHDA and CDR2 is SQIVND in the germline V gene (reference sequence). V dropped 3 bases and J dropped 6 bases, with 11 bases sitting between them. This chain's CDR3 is CASSINWGAEAFF. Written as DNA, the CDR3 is TGTGCCAGTAGTATTAATTGGGGAGCTGAAGCTTTCTTT. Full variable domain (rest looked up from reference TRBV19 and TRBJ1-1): DGGITQSPKYLFRKEGQNVTLSCEQNLNHDAMYWYRQDPGQGLRLIYYSQIVNDFQKGDIAEGYSVSREKKESFPLTVTSAQKNPTAFYLCASSINWGAEAFFGQGTRLTVV.

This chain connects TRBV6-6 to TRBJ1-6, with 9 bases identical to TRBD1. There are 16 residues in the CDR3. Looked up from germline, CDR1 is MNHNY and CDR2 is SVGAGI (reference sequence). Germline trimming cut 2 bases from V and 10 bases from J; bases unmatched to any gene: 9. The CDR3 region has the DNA TGTGCCAGCAGTTACACAGGACAGGGGAAAGGGTCACCCCTCCACTTT. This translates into CASSYTGQGKGSPLHF.

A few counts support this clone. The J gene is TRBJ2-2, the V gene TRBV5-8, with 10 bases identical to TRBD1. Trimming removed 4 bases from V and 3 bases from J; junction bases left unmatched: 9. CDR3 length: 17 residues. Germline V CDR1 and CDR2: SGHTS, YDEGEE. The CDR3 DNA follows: TGTGCCAGCAGCCACCCCGGGACAGGGGCGTACACCGGGGAGCTGTTTTTT. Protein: CASSHPGTGAYTGELFF.

DNA for the CDR3: TGCGCCAGCAGCCAAATGGTTGGAGGTGAAGCTTTCTTT. Its protein is CASSQMVGGEAFF. The V and J genes are TRBV4-3 and TRBJ1-1; D is ambiguous. Germline V gives CDR1 LGHNA, CDR2 YSLEER. There are 13 residues in the CDR3. The V end was cut by 2 bases, the J end by 7 bases, with 11 bases between.

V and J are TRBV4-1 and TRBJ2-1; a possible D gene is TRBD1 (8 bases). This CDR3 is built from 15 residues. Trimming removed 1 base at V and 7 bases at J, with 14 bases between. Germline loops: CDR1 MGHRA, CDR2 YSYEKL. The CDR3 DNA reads TGCGCCAGCAGCCAAGTACAACAGGGGGGGAATGAGCAGTTCTTC. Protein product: CASSQVQQGGNEQFF.

The CDR3 here is CASRTTVNTEAFF. DNA of the CDR3: TGTGCCAGCAGAACCACAGTGAACACTGAAGCTTTCTTT. V usage is TRBV2 and J usage is TRBJ1-1, with D hard to call. The germline gives CDR1 SNHLY, CDR2 FYNNEI. The CDR3 consists of 13 residues. Trimming removed 6 bases at V and 0 bases at J, with 8 bases between.

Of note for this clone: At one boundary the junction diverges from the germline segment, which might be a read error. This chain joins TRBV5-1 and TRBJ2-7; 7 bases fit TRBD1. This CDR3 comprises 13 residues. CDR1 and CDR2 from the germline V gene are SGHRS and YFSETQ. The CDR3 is CASSFRGTDEQYF. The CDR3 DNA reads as TGCGCCAGCAGCTTCAGGGGGACGGACGAGCAATACTTC.